This section outlines one T cell receptor (beta chain) sequence together with its context. Its antigen is currently unknown. This CDR3 is also generated by other DNA sequences in the sample. Assay used: immunoSEQ multiplex PCR; TCRdb lists only in-frame clones, some missing. Counted here are 2 million to 2.5 million clones, approximately 93% occurring once; the ten biggest clones make up 0.35% to 0.45%. The data originate from a study of shared clonotypes between healthy human individuals. Study-level points and caveats: Rarefaction demonstrated incomplete sorted-subset sequencing despite large depth.

The V segment lost 4 bases and the J segment 4 bases; nucleotides outside the gene matches: 6. Germline CDR1 is SQVTM and CDR2 is ANQGSEA. The CDR3 is made up of 14 amino acids. This rearrangement joins TRBV29-1 to TRBJ2-2; 7 bases agree with TRBD1. Sequenced: naive CD4+ T cells from PBMCs. Subset described: CD45RA+ positively selected. This receptor was obtained from a man between 18 and 29 years old in good health. Some clones in this sample may be carry-over from other donors' samples. CDR3 DNA: TGCAGCGTTGTATCAGGGGGTAGCACCGGGGAGCTGTTTTTT. Residues: CSVVSGGSTGELFF.